The 12 T cell receptor beta chains below all came from one sample that was sequenced in a study of blood T cell repertoires in COVID-19. Some clones are missing from TCRdb's copy, which holds only in-frame ones; the method was immunoSEQ multiplex PCR. The table has 84,000 or so clones, 60% to 80% seen once. The sequencing input was peripheral blood. Receptor source: a man aged 60 to 69 with COVID-19, enrolled during active disease.

This rearrangement joins TRBV19 to TRBJ2-2; TRBD1 matches 8 bases. The trim removed 5 bases at V and 1 base at J, leaving 3 bases unmatched. Germline loops: CDR1 LNHDA, CDR2 SQIVND (reference sequence). The CDR3 consists of 15 residues. CDR3 sequence reads: CASSRQGMNTGELFF. Here the CDR3 DNA reads TGTGCCAGTAGTCGACAGGGGATGAACACCGGGGAGCTGTTTTTT.

This clone was seen once. The chain carries TRBV18 and TRBJ1-5, with 8 bases that match TRBD1. The V and J ends lost 3 bases and 6 bases, in that order; junction bases with no gene match: 4. This CDR3 has 14 amino acids. The germline V gene has CDR1 KGHSH and CDR2 LQKENI. The CDR3 sequence: CASSPGRGPQPQHF. For the CDR3, the DNA is TGTGCCAGCTCACCGGGCAGGGGGCCTCAGCCCCAGCATTTT.

This clone was observed once. The chain has TRBV19 and TRBJ2-5; D is undetermined. Deletions cut 4 bases from V and 3 bases from J, with 9 bases between. Germline assignment: CDR1 LNHDA and CDR2 SQIVND (reference sequence). This CDR3 is 13 amino acids long. The CDR3 here is CASSRAIEETQYF. The CDR3 DNA reads as TGTGCCAGTAGTAGAGCTATTGAAGAGACCCAGTACTTC.

The table lists this clone with a count of one. V usage is TRBV19 and J usage is TRBJ1-5, with TRBD1 matching 11 bases. From germline, CDR1 is LNHDA and CDR2 SQIVND (reference sequence). The CDR3 loop spans 17 amino acids. V was pared by 9 bases and J by 0 bases, with 10 bases of the junction left unmatched. The CDR3 sequence is CASSDRDRGNSNQPQHF. In DNA form, the CDR3 reads TGTGCCAGCAGTGACCGGGACAGGGGGAATAGCAATCAGCCCCAGCATTTT. The entire variable domain, with the rest obtained from reference TRBV19 and TRBJ1-5, is as follows: DGGITQSPKYLFRKEGQNVTLSCEQNLNHDAMYWYRQDPGQGLRLIYYSQIVNDFQKGDIAEGYSVSREKKESFPLTVTSAQKNPTAFYLCASSDRDRGNSNQPQHFGDGTRLSIL.

This chain links TRBV11-3 with TRBJ2-6, with TRBD2 as a possible D gene (5 bases). Trimming cost V 1 base and J 2 bases, with 9 bases left between them. Germline assignment: CDR1 SGHNT and CDR2 YENEEA. The CDR3 extends over 16 amino acids. CDR3 DNA: TGTGCCAGCAGCTTAGGTCGGGGTGCTGGGGCCAACGTCCTGACTTTC. This encodes CASSLGRGAGANVLTF. The variable domain in full, with the rest retrieved from reference TRBV11-3 and TRBJ2-6, is EAGVVQSPRYKIIEKKQPVAFWCNPISGHNTLYWYLQNLGQGPELLIRYENEEAVDDSQLPKDRFSAERLKGVDSTLKIQPAELGDSAVYLCASSLGRGAGANVLTFGAGSRLTVL.

This chain links TRBV3-1 (or the pseudogene TRBV3-2) with TRBJ2-7, with 11 nucleotides matching TRBD2. From germline, CDR1 is LGHDT and CDR2 YNNKEL (reference sequence). The CDR3 length is 15 residues. Unmatched junction bases numbered 6, after V lost 3 bases and J lost 5 bases. The CDR3 sequence is CASSQQLAGANEQYF. CDR3 bases: TGTGCCAGCAGCCAGCAACTAGCGGGAGCCAACGAGCAGTACTTC.

The chain links TRBV9 to TRBJ2-1; tentatively, D is TRBD1 (7 bases). The ends were cut back, 0 bases at V and 7 bases at J, with 14 bases in the middle. The CDR3 has 15 amino acids. Germline V CDR1 and CDR2: SGDLS, YYNGEE. CDR3 sequence (DNA): TGTGCCAGCAGCGTAGGACAGGGACGGGGGAATGAGCAGTTCTTC. This gives the protein CASSVGQGRGNEQFF.

V gene TRBV12-3 or TRBV12-4 combines with J gene TRBJ1-1; D is unresolved. The CDR3 sequence is 13 residues long. V was trimmed by 5 bases and J by 4 bases, leaving 11 bases between them. The DNA for the CDR3 is TGTGCCAGCAGTAGACGACCGGGCACTGAAGCTTTCTTT. Its protein product is CASSRRPGTEAFF.

The V and J genes are TRBV27 and TRBJ1-2; the match to TRBD1 covers 7 bases. The CDR3 length is 16 residues. V lost 5 bases and J lost 0; bases outside the gene matches: 9. The germline gives CDR1 MNHEY, CDR2 SMNVEV (reference sequence). The CDR3 DNA follows: TGTGCCAGCAGTCCTCACAGGGGCATTTCTAACTATGGCTACACCTTC. Amino acid sequence: CASSPHRGISNYGYTF.

The rearrangement uses TRBV5-6 and TRBJ1-1; TRBD1 might be the D (6 bases). This CDR3 is built from 15 residues. Trimming left V 2 bases short and J 2 bases short, with 13 bases between. CDR1 and CDR2 (germline): SGHDT, YYEEEE. CDR3 sequence (DNA): TGTGCCAGCAGCTTCACAGGGAAGGGCAACACTGAAGCTTTCTTT. Its protein product is CASSFTGKGNTEAFF.

V gene TRBV2 combines with J gene TRBJ2-1; TRBD2 matches at 11 bases. CDR1 and CDR2 from the germline V gene are SNHLY and FYNNEI. CDR3 length equals 15 residues. V was pared by 6 bases and J by 7 bases, with 8 bases of the junction left unmatched. The CDR3, as DNA: TGTGCCAGCAGGCTACTAGCGGGAGTATGGAATGAGCAGTTCTTC. This gives the protein CASRLLAGVWNEQFF.

The V call is TRBV5-1, the J call TRBJ2-3; TRBD1 matches at 10 bases. Germline loops: CDR1 SGHRS, CDR2 YFSETQ. The V gene end was trimmed by 4 bases and the J gene end by 5 bases; junction bases not matched to a gene: 10. CDR3 length equals 16 residues. In nucleotides, the CDR3 is TGCGCCAGCAGCACTGGGACAGGGGACACGCAAGATACGCAGTATTTT. Encoded protein: CASSTGTGDTQDTQYF.